The TCR beta chain under discussion was sequenced for a study of blood T cell repertoires in COVID-19. Study information: From the United States, Italy and Spain came samples of acute and convalescent COVID-19. From T cells, B-cell-depleted T cells, or PBMCs came the material, which was cDNA or gDNA.

Original data processing: The authors estimated nucleated cell counts from reference gene primer amplification. Method: immunoSEQ multiplex PCR; TCRdb's copy keeps in-frame clones and lacks some. The D gene and trimming were derived from the DNA, and the V and J assignments and clone size from that table. The sample records about 240,000 clones, 80% to 90% being singletons. The receptor was isolated from a man between 45 and 60 years old with acute or convalescent COVID-19. Sequenced input: peripheral blood.

The CDR3 loop is CASSGRLAGYTGELFF. The CDR3 DNA follows: TGTGCCAGCAGCGGGCGACTAGCGGGATACACCGGGGAGCTGTTTTTT. The V gene is TRBV11-2, the J gene TRBJ2-2; TRBD2 agrees at 11 bases. Looked up from germline, CDR1 is SGHAT and CDR2 is FQNNGV. The CDR3 is 16 amino acids. The ends lost 5 bases at V and 3 bases at J; junction bases unmatched: 5.